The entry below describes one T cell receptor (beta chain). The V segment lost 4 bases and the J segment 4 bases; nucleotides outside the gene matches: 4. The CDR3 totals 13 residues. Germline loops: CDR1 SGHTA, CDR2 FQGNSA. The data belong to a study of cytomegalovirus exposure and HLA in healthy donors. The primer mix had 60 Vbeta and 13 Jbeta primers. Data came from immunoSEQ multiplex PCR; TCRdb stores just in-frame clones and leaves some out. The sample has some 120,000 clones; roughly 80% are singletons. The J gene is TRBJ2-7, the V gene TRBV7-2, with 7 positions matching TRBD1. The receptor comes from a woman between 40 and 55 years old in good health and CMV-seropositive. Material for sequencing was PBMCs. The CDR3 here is CASSSGQRYEQYF. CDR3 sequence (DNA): TGTGCCAGCAGCTCGGGACAGAGATACGAGCAGTACTTC.